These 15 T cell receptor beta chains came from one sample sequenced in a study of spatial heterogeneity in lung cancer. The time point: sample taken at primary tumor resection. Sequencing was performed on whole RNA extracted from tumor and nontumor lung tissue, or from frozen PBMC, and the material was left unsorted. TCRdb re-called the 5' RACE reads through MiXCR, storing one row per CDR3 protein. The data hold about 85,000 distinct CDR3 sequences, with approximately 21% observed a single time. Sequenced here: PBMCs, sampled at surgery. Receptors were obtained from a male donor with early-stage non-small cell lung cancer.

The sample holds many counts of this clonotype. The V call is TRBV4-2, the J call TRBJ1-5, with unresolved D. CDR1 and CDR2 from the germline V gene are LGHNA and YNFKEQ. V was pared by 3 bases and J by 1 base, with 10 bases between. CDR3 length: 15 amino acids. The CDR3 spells CASSQAGGSNQPQHF. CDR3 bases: TGTGCCAGCAGCCAGGCGGGCGGGAGCAATCAGCCCCAGCATTTT.

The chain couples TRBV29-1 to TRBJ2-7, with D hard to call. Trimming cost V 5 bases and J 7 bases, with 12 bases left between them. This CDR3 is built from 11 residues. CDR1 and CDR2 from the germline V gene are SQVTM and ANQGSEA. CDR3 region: CSVQSTKEQYF. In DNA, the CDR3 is TGCAGCGTTCAGTCTACGAAAGAGCAGTACTTC.

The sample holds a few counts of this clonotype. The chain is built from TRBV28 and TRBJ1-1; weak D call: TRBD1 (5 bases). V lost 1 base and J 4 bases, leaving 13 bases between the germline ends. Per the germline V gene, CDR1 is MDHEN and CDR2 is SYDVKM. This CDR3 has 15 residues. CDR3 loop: CASSLYGAMGTEAFF. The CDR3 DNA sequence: TGTGCCAGCAGTTTATATGGGGCAATGGGCACTGAAGCTTTCTTT.

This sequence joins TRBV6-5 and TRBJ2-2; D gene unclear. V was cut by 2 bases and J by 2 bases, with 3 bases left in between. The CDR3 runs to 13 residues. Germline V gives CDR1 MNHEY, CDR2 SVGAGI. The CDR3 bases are TGTGCCAGCAGTTACCTAAACACCGGGGAGCTGTTTTTT. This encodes CASSYLNTGELFF.

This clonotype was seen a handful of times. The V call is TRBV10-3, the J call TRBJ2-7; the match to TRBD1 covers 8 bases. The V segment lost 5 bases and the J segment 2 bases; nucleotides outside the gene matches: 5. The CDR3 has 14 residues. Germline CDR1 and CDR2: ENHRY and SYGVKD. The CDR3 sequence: CAISRQGTTYEQYF. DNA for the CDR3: TGTGCCATCAGTCGACAGGGGACAACCTACGAGCAGTACTTC.

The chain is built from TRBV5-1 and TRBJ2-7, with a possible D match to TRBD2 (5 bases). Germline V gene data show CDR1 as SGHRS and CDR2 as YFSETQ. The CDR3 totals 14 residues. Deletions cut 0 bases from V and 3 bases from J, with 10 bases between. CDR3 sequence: CASSLVLAFYEQYF. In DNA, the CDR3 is TGCGCCAGCAGCTTGGTCCTAGCATTCTACGAGCAGTACTTC.

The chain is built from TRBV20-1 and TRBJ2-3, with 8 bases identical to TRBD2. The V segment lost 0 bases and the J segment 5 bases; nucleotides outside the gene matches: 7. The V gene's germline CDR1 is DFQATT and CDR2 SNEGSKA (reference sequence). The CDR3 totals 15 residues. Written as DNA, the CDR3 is TGCAGTGCTAGAGACTCAGCGGGGGTCCGAGATACGCAGTATTTT. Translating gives CSARDSAGVRDTQYF.

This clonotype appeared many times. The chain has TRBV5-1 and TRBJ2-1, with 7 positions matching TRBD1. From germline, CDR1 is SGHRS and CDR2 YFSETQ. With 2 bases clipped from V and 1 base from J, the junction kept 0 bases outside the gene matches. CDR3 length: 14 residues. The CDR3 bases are TGCGCCAGCAGCTTACAGGGGTCCTACAATGAGCAGTTCTTC. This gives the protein CASSLQGSYNEQFF.

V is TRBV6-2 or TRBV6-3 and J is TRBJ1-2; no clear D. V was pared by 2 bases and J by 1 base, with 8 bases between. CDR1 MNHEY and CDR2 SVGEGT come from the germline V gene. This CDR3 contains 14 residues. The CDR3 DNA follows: TGTGCCAGCAGTTACGAAGAGGATAACTATGGCTACACCTTC. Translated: CASSYEEDNYGYTF.

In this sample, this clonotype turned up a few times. In DNA, the CDR3 is TGTGCCAGCAGCTTAGCTCGGGACAGGTACTACGAGCAGTACTTC. As protein: CASSLARDRYYEQYF. The V and J genes are TRBV7-2 and TRBJ2-7, with TRBD1 matching 8 bases. Losses at the gene ends were 0 bases for V and 3 bases for J; bases not matched to a gene: 4. This CDR3 region has 15 residues. Germline loops: CDR1 SGHTA, CDR2 FQGNSA.

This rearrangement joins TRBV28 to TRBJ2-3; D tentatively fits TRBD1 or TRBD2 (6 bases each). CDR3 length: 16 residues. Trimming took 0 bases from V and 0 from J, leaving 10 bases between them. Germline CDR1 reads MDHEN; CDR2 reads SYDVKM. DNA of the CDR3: TGTGCCAGCAGTTTATGGGGCGGGACAAGCACAGATACGCAGTATTTT. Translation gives CASSLWGGTSTDTQYF.

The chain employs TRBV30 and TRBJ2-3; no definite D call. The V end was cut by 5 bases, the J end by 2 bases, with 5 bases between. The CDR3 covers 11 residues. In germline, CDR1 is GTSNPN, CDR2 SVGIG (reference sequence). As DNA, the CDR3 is TGTGCCTGGGGAAACACAGATACGCAGTATTTT. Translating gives CAWGNTDTQYF. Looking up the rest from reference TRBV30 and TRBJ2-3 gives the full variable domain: SQTIHQWPATLVQPVGSPLSLECTVEGTSNPNLYWYRQAAGRGLQLLFYSVGIGQISSEVPQNLSASRPQDRQFILSSKKLLLSDSGFYLCAWGNTDTQYFGPGTRLTVL.

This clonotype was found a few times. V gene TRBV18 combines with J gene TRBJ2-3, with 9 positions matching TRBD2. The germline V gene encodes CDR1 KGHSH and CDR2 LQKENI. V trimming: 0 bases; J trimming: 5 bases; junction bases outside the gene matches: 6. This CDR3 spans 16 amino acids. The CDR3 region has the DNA TGTGCCAGCTCACCACCAGCGGGAGGCGGGGGAGATACGCAGTATTTT. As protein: CASSPPAGGGGDTQYF. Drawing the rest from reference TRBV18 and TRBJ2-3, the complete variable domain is NAGVMQNPRHLVRRRGQEARLRCSPMKGHSHVYWYRQLPEEGLKFMVYLQKENIIDESGMPKERFSAEFPKEGPSILRIQQVVRGDSAAYFCASSPPAGGGGDTQYFGPGTRLTVL.

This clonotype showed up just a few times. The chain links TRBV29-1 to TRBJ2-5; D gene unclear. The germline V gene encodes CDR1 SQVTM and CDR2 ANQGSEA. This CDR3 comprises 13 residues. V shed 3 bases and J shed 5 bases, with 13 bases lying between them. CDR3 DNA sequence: TGCAGCGTTGACTATGGGTCGCGGGAGACCCAGTACTTC. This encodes CSVDYGSRETQYF.

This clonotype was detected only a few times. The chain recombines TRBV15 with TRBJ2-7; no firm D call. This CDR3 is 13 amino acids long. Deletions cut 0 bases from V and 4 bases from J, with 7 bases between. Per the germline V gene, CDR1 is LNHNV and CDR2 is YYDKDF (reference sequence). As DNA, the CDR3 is TGTGCCACCAGCAGAGATGGGGAATACGAGCAGTACTTC. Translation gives CATSRDGEYEQYF.